The 25 T cell receptor beta chains below were found in one sample sequenced in a study of graft-versus-host responses after intestinal transplantation. Repertoires were generated with immunoSEQ multiplex PCR, while TCRdb's copy carries only in-frame clones and drops some. This sample has about 100,000 clones, with roughly 87% found just once. Their recognized antigens are unknown. The specimen was unstimulated CD4+ T cells sorted from spleen or lymph node cells, collected before transplant. The receptor source for this set is a human donor who was the organ donor for an intestinal transplant.

This chain links TRBV9 with TRBJ2-3, with 11 bases matching TRBD2. Per the germline V gene, CDR1 is SGDLS and CDR2 is YYNGEE. V gave up 3 bases and J gave up 2 bases; unmatched junction bases: 5. The CDR3 consists of 16 residues. CDR3 sequence: CASSGIAGGITDTQYF. The CDR3 DNA follows: TGTGCCAGCAGCGGCATAGCGGGGGGGATCACAGATACGCAGTATTTT. The complete variable domain, with remaining parts taken from reference TRBV9 and TRBJ2-3, reads DSGVTQTPKHLITATGQRVTLRCSPRSGDLSVYWYQQSLDQGLQFLIQYYNGEERAKGNILERFSAQQFPDLHSELNLSSLELGDSALYFCASSGIAGGITDTQYFGPGTRLTVL.

The chain recombines TRBV7-7 with TRBJ2-1, with unresolved D. V was shortened by 5 bases and J by 0 bases, with 17 bases between the two germline ends. From germline, CDR1 is SSHAT and CDR2 FNYEAQ (reference sequence). The CDR3 is 17 amino acids. CDR3 residues: CASSPKRPADSYNEQFF. As DNA, the CDR3 is TGTGCCAGCAGCCCAAAAAGGCCCGCGGACTCCTACAATGAGCAGTTCTTC.

The chain links TRBV7-9 to TRBJ2-7; maybe TRBD1 (6 bases). CDR3 size: 12 residues. Trimming stripped 3 bases from V and 6 bases from J, with 9 bases between. Germline V lookup: CDR1 SEHNR, CDR2 FQNEAQ (reference sequence). CDR3 sequence reads: CASSFARGEQYF. The DNA of the CDR3 is TGTGCCAGCAGCTTTGCCAGGGGCGAGCAGTACTTC.

This clone was found a few times. This chain connects TRBV5-1 to TRBJ2-1; a possible D gene is TRBD2 (5 bases). V lost 0 bases and J lost 12, with 13 bases in between. The CDR3 spans 13 residues. Germline lookup yields CDR1 SGHRS and CDR2 YFSETQ. The CDR3 nucleotides are TGCGCCAGCAGCTTGGCTGAGGGTAAAGGGCAGTTCTTC. Translated, it gives CASSLAEGKGQFF.

This clone came up a few times. Other DNA sequences in the same sample also yield this CDR3. This chain links TRBV28 with TRBJ2-1, with D perhaps TRBD2 (6 bases). The germline V gene encodes CDR1 MDHEN and CDR2 SYDVKM. Trimming took 6 bases from V and 0 from J, leaving 6 bases between them. This CDR3 comprises 13 residues. DNA for the CDR3: TGTGCCAGCAGGGGGGGCTCCTACAATGAGCAGTTCTTC. It codes for CASRGGSYNEQFF.

V and J are TRBV5-3 and TRBJ2-4; a weak D match, TRBD1 (6 bases). TRBV5-3 is treated as an ORF (open reading frame) with a function not yet certain. V shed 4 bases and J shed 1 base, with 6 bases lying between them. There are 13 residues in the CDR3. CDR3 coding DNA: TGTGCCAGAAGCACAGGGGCCAAAAACATTCAGTACTTC. It is translated as CARSTGAKNIQYF.

V is TRBV9 and J is TRBJ2-7; 7 nucleotides line up with TRBD1. CDR3 length: 15 residues. V dropped 5 bases and J dropped 2; count of bases not matched to a gene: 10. CDR1 SGDLS and CDR2 YYNGEE come from the germline V gene. CDR3 protein: CASSANVGTAYEQYF. CDR3 nucleotide sequence: TGTGCCAGCAGTGCTAACGTTGGGACAGCCTACGAGCAGTACTTC.

This chain links TRBV28 with TRBJ1-3, with 7 bases lining up with TRBD1. The CDR3 contains 13 residues. Germline-derived CDR1 and CDR2 are MDHEN and SYDVKM. With V trimmed by 8 bases and J by 7 bases, 8 bases remained unmatched. This CDR3 is CASYRQGENTIYF. In DNA form, the CDR3 reads TGTGCCAGCTATAGGCAGGGGGAGAACACCATATATTTT.

This chain joins TRBV7-7 and TRBJ1-1; no firm D call. Germline lookup yields CDR1 SSHAT and CDR2 FNYEAQ (reference sequence). This CDR3 has 13 residues. The V end lost 5 bases, the J end lost 2 bases, and 9 bases lay between the germline ends. The CDR3 loop is CASSQDGNTEAFF. The CDR3 region has the DNA TGTGCCAGCAGCCAGGACGGCAACACTGAAGCTTTCTTT.

This chain connects TRBV25-1 to TRBJ2-7, with D perhaps TRBD2 (6 bases). Germline assignment: CDR1 MGHDK and CDR2 SYGVNS. Deletions cut 2 bases from V and 7 bases from J, with 12 bases between. The CDR3 contains 13 residues. CDR3 sequence reads: CASSEVRGSEQYF. CDR3 coding DNA: TGTGCCAGCAGTGAAGTCCGGGGGTCGGAGCAGTACTTC.

This chain links TRBV19 with TRBJ1-2; tentatively, D is TRBD1 (5 bases). Trimming stripped 1 base from V and 4 bases from J, with 13 bases between. The CDR3 is 15 amino acids. Germline values: CDR1 LNHDA, CDR2 SQIVND (reference sequence). CDR3 DNA sequence: TGTGCCAGTAGTATAGCGTCATCGGGGGGCTATGGCTACACCTTC. Its translation is CASSIASSGGYGYTF.

This chain links TRBV19 with TRBJ1-4; possibly TRBD1 for D (6 bases). This CDR3 is built from 15 residues. V lost 4 bases to trimming and J lost 6 bases, with 15 bases between them. CDR1 LNHDA and CDR2 SQIVND come from the germline V gene (reference sequence). The CDR3 loop reads CASSKSRDTYEKLFF. The CDR3 DNA sequence: TGTGCCAGTAGTAAATCTCGGGACACGTATGAAAAACTGTTTTTT.

This clone was found once. The chain uses TRBV18 and TRBJ2-3, with D unresolved. This CDR3 spans 17 amino acids. Germline CDR1 is KGHSH and CDR2 is LQKENI. Trimming took off 2 bases at V and 2 bases at J, with 17 bases between the two ends. The CDR3 here is CASSPTMGKGLTDTQYF. Written as DNA, the CDR3 is TGTGCCAGCTCACCAACGATGGGAAAAGGTCTCACAGATACGCAGTATTTT.

The J gene is TRBJ1-4, the V gene TRBV19; D gene uncertain. Trimming cost V 4 bases and J 0 bases, with 12 bases left between them. Germline V gene lookup returns CDR1 LNHDA and CDR2 SQIVND (reference sequence). This CDR3 region has 16 residues. CDR3 nucleotides: TGTGCCAGTAGTAAGTCCTGGGGAGCAACTAATGAAAAACTGTTTTTT. Residues: CASSKSWGATNEKLFF. Based on the CDR3 plus reference TRBV19 and TRBJ1-4, the full variable domain is DGGITQSPKYLFRKEGQNVTLSCEQNLNHDAMYWYRQDPGQGLRLIYYSQIVNDFQKGDIAEGYSVSREKKESFPLTVTSAQKNPTAFYLCASSKSWGATNEKLFFGSGTQLSVL.

CDR3 DNA sequence: TGTGCCAGCAGCCTGACAGGGGTAGAGACCCAGTACTTC. Translated, it gives CASSLTGVETQYF. The V and J genes are TRBV7-3 and TRBJ2-5; 8 nucleotides agree with TRBD1. The CDR3 spans 13 residues. Germline V lookup: CDR1 SGHTA, CDR2 FQGTGA. Trimming cost V 5 bases and J 4 bases; bases outside gene matches: 3. Combining the CDR3 with reference TRBV7-3 and TRBJ2-5 gives the whole variable domain GAGVSQTPSNKVTEKGKYVELRCDPISGHTALYWYRQSLGQGPEFLIYFQGTGAADDSGLPNDRFFAVRPEGSVSTLKIQRTERGDSAVYLCASSLTGVETQYFGPGTRLLVL.

The chain is built from TRBV18 and TRBJ2-1, with D unclear. Germline V gene sequence: CDR1 KGHSH, CDR2 LQKENI. This CDR3 is 11 amino acids long. V lost 3 bases and J 9 bases, leaving 6 bases between the germline ends. CDR3 protein: CASSPSGEQFF. CDR3 nucleotide sequence: TGTGCCAGCTCACCGTCAGGTGAGCAGTTCTTC.

This clone was seen more than once but under ten times. The CDR3 reads CASSRSAGTSSTDTQYF. In DNA, the CDR3 is TGTGCCAGCAGCAGATCGGCAGGTACATCTAGCACAGATACGCAGTATTTT. The J gene is TRBJ2-3, the V gene TRBV11-1, with D unclear. V was shortened by 5 bases and J by 0 bases, with 18 bases between the two germline ends. The CDR3 has 17 residues. Per germline, CDR1 SGHAT and CDR2 FQDESV (reference sequence).

This chain joins TRBV7-2 and TRBJ1-2; no firm D call. The CDR3 runs 16 residues. The V gene lost 4 bases and the J gene lost 0 bases, with 15 bases spanning the gap. Germline assignment: CDR1 SGHTA and CDR2 FQGNSA. The CDR3 DNA is TGTGCCAGCAGCTGGCAAACGGCCTATGCTAACTATGGCTACACCTTC. Amino acid sequence: CASSWQTAYANYGYTF.

The chain recombines TRBV6-6 with TRBJ1-1; D is perhaps TRBD1 (5 bases). Germline CDR1 is MNHNY and CDR2 is SVGAGI (reference sequence). The CDR3 is made up of 15 amino acids. Trimming took off 4 bases at V and 0 bases at J, with 12 bases between the two ends. The CDR3 loop is CASSWGGIMNTEAFF. DNA of the CDR3: TGTGCCAGCAGTTGGGGGGGGATTATGAACACTGAAGCTTTCTTT.

The rearrangement joins TRBV5-4 to TRBJ1-1, with a possible D match to TRBD1 (5 bases). Germline V gene data show CDR1 as SGHNT and CDR2 as YYREEE (reference sequence). V was clipped by 1 base and J by 3 bases, with 7 bases between them. CDR3 length: 13 amino acids. The CDR3 DNA follows: TGTGCCAGCAGCTTGTCAGGGTACACTGAAGCTTTCTTT. Its protein is CASSLSGYTEAFF.

The chain combines TRBV6-6 with TRBJ2-1; 7 bases map to TRBD1. Germline V lookup: CDR1 MNHNY, CDR2 SVGAGI (reference sequence). V shed 4 bases and J 10 bases; nucleotides not matched to a gene: 7. CDR3 length equals 13 residues. Written as DNA, the CDR3 is TGTGCCAGCAGTTTTGAGACAGGGTGGGAGCAGTTCTTC. Translating gives CASSFETGWEQFF.

V usage is TRBV28 and J usage is TRBJ2-5; D might be TRBD1 (6 bases). The CDR3 length is 17 residues. Germline CDR1 MDHEN, CDR2 SYDVKM. V was trimmed by 6 bases and J by 4 bases, leaving 24 bases between them. In DNA, the CDR3 is TGTGCCAGCAGGGGACACACCCCTTCTGGTGGGGTAGAGACCCAGTACTTC. Translation: CASRGHTPSGGVETQYF. The full variable domain, its missing parts supplied by reference TRBV28 and TRBJ2-5, is DVKVTQSSRYLVKRTGEKVFLECVQDMDHENMFWYRQDPGLGLRLIYFSYDVKMKEKGDIPEGYSVSREKKERFSLILESASTNQTSMYLCASRGHTPSGGVETQYFGPGTRLLVL.

The V and J genes are TRBV5-4 and TRBJ2-2; D gene ambiguous. The CDR3 loop spans 14 amino acids. Germline CDR1 reads SGHNT; CDR2 reads YYREEE (reference sequence). V lost 4 bases and J lost 2, with 9 bases in between. In DNA, the CDR3 is TGTGCCAGCAGCCCCGAATTAAACACCGGGGAGCTGTTTTTT. Translation gives CASSPELNTGELFF.

This clone was picked up one time. The CDR3: CASTIQPNSPLHF. DNA of the CDR3: TGTGCCAGCACTATTCAGCCCAATTCACCCCTCCACTTT. This chain links TRBV5-4 with TRBJ1-6; D gene ambiguous. V lost 6 bases to trimming and J lost 7 bases, with 11 bases between them. Germline CDR1 SGHNT, CDR2 YYREEE (reference sequence). The CDR3 totals 13 residues.

Only a few counts were recorded for this clone. V gene TRBV5-1 combines with J gene TRBJ2-1; D possibly uses TRBD1 or TRBD2 (6 bases each). The CDR3 totals 17 residues. Germline CDR1 and CDR2: SGHRS and YFSETQ. Trimming pared 3 bases from V and 2 bases from J, leaving 18 bases between. In DNA, the CDR3 is TGCGCCAGCAGCTATAGAGGGGGGTCTTTTACCTACAATGAGCAGTTCTTC. Translation: CASSYRGGSFTYNEQFF.